This T cell receptor (beta chain) was documented in a study of shared clonotypes between healthy human individuals (TCRdb year 2020). Regarding the research as a whole: A couple of women and three men aged 18 to 49 years were included in the cohort. Per donor, three plates each were used for CD4 naive and CD4 memory, two for CD8 naive, and one for CD8 memory. The study deeply sequenced blood TCR repertoires of five healthy adults to estimate repertoire size and the extent of clonotype sharing between individuals. To increase sequencing depth and limit assay-specific biases, TCR repertoire library preparation and sequencing were carried out by different laboratories using diverse techniques. Each donor's leukapheresis produced roughly between roughly 0.85 and 9.5 billion PBMCs. What the research found in general, with its limitations: Across a few donors, about 4.5% of naive CD4, roughly 3.3% of naive CD8, 2% to 2.5% of memory CD4, and approximately 0.42% of memory CD8 clonotypes were shared. Naive subsets generally had larger estimated clonotype richness than memory subsets did. Clonotypes shared by all four sorted-subset donors showed higher generation probabilities than non-shared clonotypes. Pairwise subsampling indicated that sequencing depth was expected to affect the degree of clonotype sharing among donors. Because the study included only a small number of donors, the genetic and exposure-history diversity represented was limited. Even with the large sequencing depth, rarefaction of the sorted-subset datasets indicated that sequencing was incomplete. Sampling was restricted to blood, and TCR repertoires in tissues likely differ from the TCR repertoires found in blood.

TCR CDR3 regions were amplified from genomic DNA by multiplex PCR using the deep immunoSEQ assay. Extracted genomic DNA from each cell subset was distributed evenly across all wells of several immunoSEQ 96-well plates, and each plate was treated as a replicate. For sorted subsets, each replicate PCR was loaded with roughly 0.2 ug genomic DNA, equivalent to about 33,000 T cell genomes. Purified libraries were quantified with a Qubit 3.0 fluorometer, sized on a Bioanalyzer 2100, and re-quantified with the KAPA Library Quantification kit. Every immunoSEQ 96-well plate was sequenced on a separate single-read 150-cycle Illumina NextSeq 550 flow cell. Per the original workflow: Because the immunoSEQ output held only junctional sequences and lacked quality scores, the filtering could not match the filtering applied to full-length reads. To assign V/J genes and CDR3, sequences were annotated using PyIR, a Python wrapper for IgBLAST v1.9, with IMGT germline references. Any read was removed if the V/J assignment was weak (E-value above 1e-6), the CDR3 was missing, or the read contained stop codons, out-of-frame junctions, or ambiguous translated residues. V3J clonotypes were defined by identical inferred V gene, J gene, and CDR3 amino acid sequence. To compute the percentage overlap between repertoires, the number of shared unique clonotypes was divided by the size of the smaller repertoire. Repertoire richness was assessed with RTK rarefaction, the Chao1 estimator, and Recon v2.1 estimates of unobserved clonotypes. For all TCRbeta clonotypes obtained by the gDNA method from four donors, generation probabilities were computed with OLGA. This immuneACCESS table, as held by TCRdb, lists in-frame sequences with V and J called but not all clones. Of the missing ones, under half trace to an unresolved V gene in checked studies; the others have no known cause. That table gives V, J and clone size, and the DNA gave D and trimming. In this sample the table shows approximately 710,000 clones, about 92% of which occur a single time. In total, the top ten clones hold about 34% of the sample.

Remarks on this clone: Its antigen remains unidentified. No per-base quality is available; no much larger clone lies one base away.

The donors were healthy, HIV-negative adults with no recently reported acute infections or vaccinations. Every donor was a Caucasian adult residing in Nashville, Tennessee, USA. CD8 memory samples consisted of magnetically selected CD45RO+ cells combined with CCR7-negative CD45RA+ effector memory (TemRA) cells. After blood collection by leukapheresis, PBMCs were isolated using Ficoll-Histopaque density gradient centrifugation and then cryopreserved in the vapor phase of liquid nitrogen. Analytical flow cytometry was used to check the purity and quantity of every magnetically sorted T cell population. Each sorted fraction had its genomic DNA isolated and then quantified by UV absorbance on a Nanodrop 2000c. Trimming leaves V shorter by 5 bases and J shorter by 4 bases, with the junction holding 6 bases beyond the gene matches. Sequences MNHNS (CDR1) and SASEGT (CDR2) are obtained from the germline V gene. Counted from cysteine to phenylalanine, this CDR3 has 14 amino acids. The DNA shown is the 42-base CDR3, in frame from base 1.

The rearranged chain carries TRBV6-1 and TRBJ2-3; 7 of the junction bases match TRBD1. Sequenced: memory CD8+ T cells from PBMCs. The sample's cell subset or site label, decoded: CD45RO+ cells pooled with CCR7-negative TemRA cells. The sequence was collected from a young man in good health. Some clones in this sample may be carry-over from other donors' samples. The CDR3 sequence is CASSSHQGADTQYF. The sequenced DNA is TGTGCCAGCAGTTCCCACCAGGGGGCAGATACGCAGTATTTT.